The 31 T cell receptor beta chains presented below share a single source sample, sequenced in a study of T cell responses to AZD1222 COVID-19 vaccine. TCRdb's table, derived via immunoSEQ multiplex PCR, lists solely in-frame clones and lacks some. The sample holds about 200,000 clones, approximately 92% seen once. Sequencing used peripheral blood, obtained 28 days after the second dose of the MenACWY control vaccine. These receptors were collected from an adult who received the MenACWY meningococcal vaccine as a control.

The chain combines TRBV12-3 or TRBV12-4 with TRBJ1-3; a weak D match, TRBD1 (5 bases). The CDR3 is 13 amino acids. V lost 6 bases and J lost 1, with 7 bases in between. CDR3 in DNA: TGTGCCAGCAGAGGGGTGTCTGGAAACACCATATATTTT. Its translation: CASRGVSGNTIYF.

The chain joins TRBV18 to TRBJ2-2, with 9 nucleotides matching TRBD1. The CDR3 is 19 residues long. In germline, CDR1 is KGHSH, CDR2 LQKENI. V lost 2 bases to trimming and J lost 1 base; unmatched junction nucleotides: 11. As DNA, the CDR3 is TGTGCCAGCTCACCATATACAGGGGGCGAGCTTCGGAACACCGGGGAGCTGTTTTTT. This gives the protein CASSPYTGGELRNTGELFF.

V and J are TRBV5-6 and TRBJ2-7; 9 bases fit TRBD1. From germline, CDR1 is SGHDT and CDR2 YYEEEE. The CDR3 length is 16 residues. Trimming at V came to 3 bases and at J to 5 bases, leaving 12 bases not matched to a gene. The CDR3 protein is CASSSTGDRVVNEQYF. CDR3 bases: TGTGCCAGCAGCTCCACCGGGGACAGGGTCGTCAACGAGCAGTACTTC.

The chain recombines TRBV2 with TRBJ2-1; 8 bases align to TRBD1. J was trimmed by 5 bases and V by 8 bases; bases with no gene match: 8. CDR1 and CDR2 from the germline V gene are SNHLY and FYNNEI. The CDR3 runs to 14 residues. The CDR3 nucleotides read TGTGCCAGCTTAGGACAGGGAATGGACAATGAGCAGTTCTTC. Encoded protein: CASLGQGMDNEQFF.

This chain links TRBV3-1 (or the pseudogene TRBV3-2) with TRBJ2-1; D uncertain. This CDR3 has 15 residues. Per the germline V gene, CDR1 is LGHDT and CDR2 is YNNKEL (reference sequence). V lost 4 bases, J lost 5 bases, and 15 bases lay in between. The CDR3 nucleotides read TGTGCCAGCAGCCCCCCTTCAAGACCTGACAATGAGCAGTTCTTC. The encoded protein is CASSPPSRPDNEQFF.

The chain joins TRBV6-1 to TRBJ1-4; 9 bases map to TRBD1. Germline V gene data show CDR1 as MNHNS and CDR2 as SASEGT. This CDR3 has 13 residues. After removal of 2 bases from V and 16 bases from J, the junction contained 8 bases not matched to a gene. For the CDR3, the DNA is TGTGCCAGCAGTGAATCGAGGACAGGGGTACAGTTTTTT. Its translation is CASSESRTGVQFF.

V and J are TRBV7-9 and TRBJ1-6, with TRBD1 matching 7 bases. CDR3 size: 14 residues. Germline CDR1 SEHNR, CDR2 FQNEAQ (reference sequence). Trimming took 4 bases from V and 7 from J; bases not matched to a gene: 4. CDR3: CASSYLTGNSPLHF. DNA for the CDR3: TGTGCCAGCAGCTACCTGACAGGGAATTCACCCCTCCACTTT.

The chain employs TRBV19 and TRBJ1-1; no clear D. V lost 2 bases and J lost 5, with 3 bases in between. The CDR3 is 11 amino acids. Germline V gives CDR1 LNHDA, CDR2 SQIVND (reference sequence). The CDR3 spells CASSIKTEAFF. DNA of the CDR3: TGTGCCAGTAGTATAAAAACTGAAGCTTTCTTT.

This clone occurred once. This rearrangement joins TRBV24-1 to TRBJ1-2; TRBD1 might be the D (5 bases). CDR3 length equals 16 residues. Trimming shortened V by 3 bases and J by 6 bases, and 19 bases separated the two germline ends. Germline V gene data show CDR1 as KGHDR and CDR2 as SFDVKD. The CDR3 loop is CATSDTIGEGRHGYTF. CDR3 coding DNA: TGTGCCACCAGTGATACCATCGGAGAGGGGAGGCATGGCTACACCTTC.

The chain uses TRBV5-6 and TRBJ1-2, with 12 bases matching TRBD1. Germline CDR1 reads SGHDT; CDR2 reads YYEEEE. The CDR3 sequence is 15 residues long. After removal of 4 bases from V and 4 bases from J, the junction contained 5 bases not matched to a gene. The CDR3 reads CASSRGTGGLYGYTF. In nucleotides, the CDR3 is TGTGCCAGCAGCCGGGGGACAGGGGGCCTCTATGGCTACACCTTC.

The J gene is TRBJ2-1, the V gene TRBV7-9; 7 bases are a match to TRBD2. Germline CDR1 SEHNR, CDR2 FQNEAQ (reference sequence). V shed 0 bases, J shed 3 bases, and the junction held 5 bases outside the gene matches. This CDR3 has 16 residues. The CDR3 DNA is TGTGCCAGCAGCTTAGCGGGTCGGGGGGTCTACAATGAGCAGTTCTTC. Translated, it gives CASSLAGRGVYNEQFF.

The J gene is TRBJ1-5, the V gene TRBV6-2 or TRBV6-3, with TRBD1 matching 7 bases. The CDR3 consists of 14 residues. The ends lost 4 bases at V and 2 bases at J; junction bases unmatched: 2. From germline, CDR1 is MNHEY and CDR2 SVGEGT. CDR3 nucleotides: TGTGCCAGCAGTTTACAGGGGCGCAATCAGCCCCAGCATTTT. Its translation: CASSLQGRNQPQHF.

This clone came up once. The chain recombines TRBV7-9 with TRBJ2-5; TRBD2 aligns across 8 bases. CDR1 SEHNR and CDR2 FQNEAQ come from the germline V gene (reference sequence). Losses at the gene ends were 2 bases for V and 8 bases for J; bases not matched to a gene: 10. The CDR3 has 15 amino acids. For the CDR3, the DNA is TGTGCCAGCAGCTTAATGGTAGCGGGATCCGTCACCCAGTACTTC. Its translation is CASSLMVAGSVTQYF.

This sequence joins TRBV27 and TRBJ1-1, with a tentative D call TRBD1 (6 bases). CDR3 length equals 15 residues. Germline V gives CDR1 MNHEY, CDR2 SMNVEV (reference sequence). The V gene lost 0 bases and the J gene lost 8 bases, with 16 bases spanning the gap. CDR3 protein: CASSLSTMLQGEAFF. The DNA for the CDR3 is TGTGCCAGCAGTTTATCGACAATGCTACAGGGCGAAGCTTTCTTT.

V usage is TRBV28 and J usage is TRBJ1-1; D is possibly TRBD1 (6 bases). Germline V gene lookup returns CDR1 MDHEN and CDR2 SYDVKM. The length of the CDR3 is 15 residues. V was clipped by 3 bases and J by 1 base, with 12 bases between them. CDR3 in amino acids: CASSFRTDGNTEAFF. As DNA, the CDR3 is TGTGCCAGCAGTTTCAGGACAGATGGGAACACTGAAGCTTTCTTT.

The chain carries TRBV18 and TRBJ1-5; D is possibly TRBD1 (5 bases). This CDR3 spans 17 amino acids. Germline V gene lookup returns CDR1 KGHSH and CDR2 LQKENI. Trimming shortened V by 2 bases and J by 1 base, and 15 bases separated the two germline ends. The CDR3: CASSPYNGRVSNQPQHF. The CDR3 DNA is TGTGCCAGCTCACCATACAACGGCAGGGTGAGCAATCAGCCCCAGCATTTT.

The chain joins TRBV11-1 to TRBJ2-1; 7 nucleotides match TRBD1. CDR1 is SGHAT, CDR2 FQDESV, per germline (reference sequence). Trimming removed 1 base from V and 8 bases from J; junction bases left unmatched: 5. This CDR3 has 14 amino acids. CDR3 sequence (DNA): TGTGCCAGCAGCTTAGGGACAGGAGAGGATGAGCAGTTCTTC. Protein sequence: CASSLGTGEDEQFF.

The chain employs TRBV5-1 and TRBJ2-6; D call uncertain. Trimming removed 4 bases from V and 0 bases from J, with 5 bases in between. Germline V lookup: CDR1 SGHRS, CDR2 YFSETQ. The CDR3 sequence is 14 residues long. Written as DNA, the CDR3 is TGCGCCAGCAGCACGGACTCTGGGGCCAACGTCCTGACTTTC. It translates to CASSTDSGANVLTF.

V and J are TRBV7-9 and TRBJ1-2; D is unclear. The V gene's germline CDR1 is SEHNR and CDR2 FQNEAQ (reference sequence). The V and J ends lost 3 bases and 0 bases respectively, with 2 bases between them. The CDR3 length is 12 residues. The chain's CDR3 is CASSFTNYGYTF. The CDR3 region has the DNA TGTGCCAGCAGCTTTACTAACTATGGCTACACCTTC.

The chain is built from TRBV24-1 and TRBJ2-7; a weak D match, TRBD1 (6 bases). This CDR3 is 14 amino acids long. Germline V gene lookup returns CDR1 KGHDR and CDR2 SFDVKD. V dropped 9 bases and J dropped 2 bases, with 16 bases sitting between them. The CDR3 region has the DNA TGTGCCACCGAAGCAGGGGATTTCCCCTACGAGCAGTACTTC. As protein: CATEAGDFPYEQYF.

The CDR3 DNA follows: TGTGCCAGCAGCTTAGCCGTGGCAGGGCCCGAGCAGTACTTC. This translates into CASSLAVAGPEQYF. J is TRBJ2-7 and V is TRBV7-9; possibly TRBD1 for D (5 bases). The germline V gene has CDR1 SEHNR and CDR2 FQNEAQ (reference sequence). V was cut by 0 bases and J by 6 bases, with 12 bases left in between. The CDR3 extends over 14 amino acids.

V and J are TRBV21-1 and TRBJ1-4; the DNA was not used to check the table's D call, TRBD1. TRBV21-1 is a recognized pseudogene. CDR3 length: 14 amino acids. The chain's CDR3 is CASRRDSSNEKLFF. For the CDR3, the DNA is TGTGCCAGCAGAAGGGACAGCTCTAATGAAAAACTGTTTTTT.

This sequence joins TRBV19 and TRBJ2-3; D is tentatively TRBD1 or TRBD2 (5 bases each). CDR1 is LNHDA, CDR2 SQIVND, per germline (reference sequence). With 3 bases removed from V and 2 bases from J, the gap between germline ends came to 9 bases. The CDR3 totals 14 residues. In DNA form, the CDR3 reads TGTGCCAGTAGTATTTGGGGGACCACAGATACGCAGTATTTT. This encodes CASSIWGTTDTQYF.

The genes are TRBV6-5 and TRBJ1-4; 9 nucleotides agree with TRBD1. CDR3 size: 15 residues. The V gene's germline CDR1 is MNHEY and CDR2 SVGAGI. The junction had 6 bases not matched to a gene; V was cut back by 4 bases and J by 6 bases. The CDR3 DNA reads TGTGCCAGCAGTTGGGGGGGACAGGGTGATGAAAAACTGTTTTTT. Its translation is CASSWGGQGDEKLFF.

The CDR3 spells CASSFTGSAYEQYF. DNA for the CDR3: TGCGCCAGCAGCTTTACGGGAAGCGCCTACGAGCAGTACTTC. This chain connects TRBV5-1 to TRBJ2-7, with D perhaps matching TRBD2 (5 bases). CDR1 SGHRS and CDR2 YFSETQ come from the germline V gene. V lost 2 bases, J lost 2 bases, and 11 bases lay in between. The CDR3 extends over 14 amino acids. The variable domain in full, with the rest retrieved from reference TRBV5-1 and TRBJ2-7, is KAGVTQTPRYLIKTRGQQVTLSCSPISGHRSVSWYQQTPGQGLQFLFEYFSETQRNKGNFPGRFSGRQFSNSRSEMNVSTLELGDSALYLCASSFTGSAYEQYFGPGTRLTVT.

V is TRBV29-1 and J is TRBJ2-7; TRBD2 might be the D (6 bases). The CDR3 is made up of 13 amino acids. V was shortened by 6 bases and J by 6 bases, with 18 bases between the two germline ends. Germline assignment: CDR1 SQVTM and CDR2 ANQGSEA. This CDR3 is CSVTGTAEGEQYF. The CDR3 DNA sequence: TGCAGCGTAACCGGGACGGCGGAGGGCGAGCAGTACTTC.

This clone has only a few counts. The chain is built from TRBV5-1 and TRBJ2-1; TRBD1 agrees at 7 bases. The CDR3 spans 15 residues. CDR1 is SGHRS and CDR2 is YFSETQ in the germline V gene. The V gene end was trimmed by 2 bases and the J gene end by 7 bases; junction bases not matched to a gene: 9. This CDR3 is CASSFRGGSGNEQFF. The CDR3 DNA follows: TGCGCCAGCAGCTTTAGAGGGGGCTCGGGAAATGAGCAGTTCTTC.

This rearrangement joins TRBV18 to TRBJ2-5; D is ambiguous. The CDR3 loop spans 15 amino acids. Germline loops: CDR1 KGHSH, CDR2 LQKENI. V lost 0 bases and J 3 bases, leaving 11 bases between the germline ends. As DNA, the CDR3 is TGTGCCAGCTCACCACCCTTCGGAACAGAAGAGACCCAGTACTTC. Translating it yields CASSPPFGTEETQYF.

The rearrangement uses TRBV28 and TRBJ2-5; D is undetermined. This CDR3 has 11 residues. Germline values: CDR1 MDHEN, CDR2 SYDVKM. Deletions cut 3 bases from V and 5 bases from J, with 4 bases between. The CDR3: CASSLDETQYF. CDR3 DNA: TGTGCCAGCAGTTTGGATGAGACCCAGTACTTC.

The CDR3 DNA follows: TGTGCCAGCAGTTTACAGGGGGCGGTAGCTTTCTTT. This encodes CASSLQGAVAFF. The chain has TRBV12-3 or TRBV12-4 and TRBJ1-1; 8 bases line up with TRBD1. The trim removed 2 bases at V and 10 bases at J, leaving 3 bases unmatched. This CDR3 is 12 amino acids long.

This chain links TRBV25-1 with TRBJ1-2; D remains unclear. Germline V gene sequence: CDR1 MGHDK, CDR2 SYGVNS. The ends were cut back, 4 bases at V and 7 bases at J, with 13 bases in the middle. This CDR3 is built from 13 residues. The CDR3 region is CASSVRSWGGYTF. The CDR3 region has the DNA TGTGCCAGCAGTGTCCGGAGCTGGGGTGGCTACACCTTC.